The entry below gives a single TCR beta chain sequence along with its context. Its antigen is currently unknown. This record belongs to a study of identical twins. Regarding the study as a whole: Fewer insertions marked abundant cord blood beta clonotypes; young adult naive trended weakly, memory not at all. Alpha sequences that were out-of-frame and twin-shared showed an excess of low generation probability.

Every one of the donors was a healthy Caucasian. Through template switching, a universal primer site was introduced, and the cDNA contained unique molecular identifiers. One entry per CDR3 protein, called by TCRdb with MiXCR from the 5' RACE reads. This sample has more than 1.5 million distinct CDR3 sequences, with under 35% found just once. The CDR3 has 16 amino acids. The rearrangement links TRBV21-1 to TRBJ2-1; TRBD2, the table's D call, lacks a check against the DNA. TRBV21-1 is assigned pseudogene status. This TCR derives from a newborn girl in good health. Sequenced material: cord blood. CDR3 loop: CASSRSRGREYNEQFF. The CDR3 coding sequence is TGTGCCAGCAGCAGAAGTCGAGGGAGGGAATACAATGAGCAGTTCTTC.